This paragraph reports one T cell receptor (beta chain). Its specificity is not known. The data derive from a study of CD8+ T cells in alopecia areata. Study-wide background: A regimen of oral tofacitinib, 5 to 10 mg twice daily, was given to treated patients. Study results and limitations: In scalp and blood, many expanded lesional clones persisted during tofacitinib.

Treatment specified: oral pan-JAK inhibitor, 5-10 mg twice daily. Isolated RNA was reverse transcribed into cDNA used as the sequencing template. Clones were read by immunoSEQ multiplex PCR, and TCRdb kept only the in-frame ones, dropping some. Altogether about 270,000 clones are present, 60% being singletons, with the ten largest covering 0.9% to 0.95%. The CDR3 has 12 amino acids. Germline V CDR1 and CDR2: MNHNY, SVGAGI (reference sequence). V was trimmed by 0 bases and J by 5 bases, leaving 3 bases between them. The TCR was taken from a human donor with alopecia areata. This sequence joins TRBV6-6 and TRBJ2-3; D is unclear. Sequencing used CD4+ T cells sorted from blood, obtained at roughly week 52, from a patient treated with tofacitinib. The CDR3 here is CASSYSGDTQYF. The CDR3 DNA sequence: TGTGCCAGCAGTTACTCGGGAGATACGCAGTATTTT.